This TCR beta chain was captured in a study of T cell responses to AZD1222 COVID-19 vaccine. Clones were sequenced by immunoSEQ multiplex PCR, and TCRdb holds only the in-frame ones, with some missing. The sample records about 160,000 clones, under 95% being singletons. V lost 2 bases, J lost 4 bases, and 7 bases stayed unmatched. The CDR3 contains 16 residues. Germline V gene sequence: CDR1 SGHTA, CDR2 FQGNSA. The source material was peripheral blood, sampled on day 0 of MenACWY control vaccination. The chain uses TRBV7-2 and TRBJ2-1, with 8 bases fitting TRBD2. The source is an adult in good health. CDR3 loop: CASSLWGGRSYNEQFF. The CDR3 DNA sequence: TGTGCCAGCAGCTTATGGGGCGGGAGGAGTTACAATGAGCAGTTCTTC.